This T cell receptor (beta chain) was profiled in a study of breast tumors, draining lymph nodes, adjacent tissues. The CDR3 covers 15 residues. The germline CDR1 and CDR2 sequences are SGHTA and FQGTGA. J lost 9 bases, V lost 2 bases, and 8 bases had no gene match. TCRdb used MiXCR to reprocess the multiplex PCR reads, holding one entry per CDR3 protein. Here the sample spans over 60,000 distinct CDR3 sequences, approximately 45% being singletons. General study points: Tumors had less TCR diversity than lymph nodes, more than nontumor tissue. The lymph node origin of tumor T cells was framed as consistent with a hypothesis, not demonstrated.

This clonotype was seen many times. Its cognate antigen is unknown. The sample was breast tumor tissue. The gene calls are TRBV7-3 and TRBJ2-1; 9 bases map to TRBD1. The receptor's source is a female donor with breast cancer. Some clones in this sample may be carry-over from other donors' samples. CDR3 amino acids: CASSLSRDRAFEQFF. The CDR3, as DNA: TGTGCCAGCAGCTTATCCCGGGACAGGGCTTTTGAGCAGTTCTTC.